This T cell receptor (beta chain) was sequenced during a study of blood T cell repertoires in COVID-19. This clone was observed once. Germline V gene data show CDR1 as MGHRA and CDR2 as YSYEKL. The CDR3 covers 14 residues. V was cut by 4 bases and J by 0 bases, with 7 bases left in between. Patients at the Seattle site were enrolled during active infection and followed longitudinally. Per the study methods: Estimates of nucleated cell counts were drawn from the amplification of reference gene primers. The repertoire was sequenced with immunoSEQ multiplex PCR; TCRdb's copy has only in-frame clones and lacks some. The V and J calls and clone size were taken over from that table, and D and trimming were inferred from the DNA. In the table there are approximately 500,000 clones, approximately 88% of which are singletons.

The clonotype comes from a woman aged 50 to 60 with COVID-19, enrolled during active disease. The sample taken for sequencing was peripheral blood. The chain joins TRBV4-1 to TRBJ2-1; no firm D call. The CDR3 sequence is CASSPLGSYNEQFF. The CDR3 bases are TGCGCCAGCAGCCCCCTAGGCTCCTACAATGAGCAGTTCTTC.